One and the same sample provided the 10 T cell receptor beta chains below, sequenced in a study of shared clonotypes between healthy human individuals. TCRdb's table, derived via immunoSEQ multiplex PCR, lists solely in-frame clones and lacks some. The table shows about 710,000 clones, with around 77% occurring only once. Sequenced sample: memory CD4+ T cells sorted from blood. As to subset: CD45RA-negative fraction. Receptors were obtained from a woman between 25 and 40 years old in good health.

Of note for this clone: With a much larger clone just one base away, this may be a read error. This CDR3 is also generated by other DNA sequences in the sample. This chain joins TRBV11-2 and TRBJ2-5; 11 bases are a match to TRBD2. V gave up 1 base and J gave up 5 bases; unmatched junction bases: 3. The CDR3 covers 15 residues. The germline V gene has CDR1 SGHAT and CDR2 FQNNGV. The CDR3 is CASSLVLAGVETQYF. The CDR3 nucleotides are TGTGCCAGCAGCTTAGTACTAGCGGGAGTCGAGACCCAGTACTTC.

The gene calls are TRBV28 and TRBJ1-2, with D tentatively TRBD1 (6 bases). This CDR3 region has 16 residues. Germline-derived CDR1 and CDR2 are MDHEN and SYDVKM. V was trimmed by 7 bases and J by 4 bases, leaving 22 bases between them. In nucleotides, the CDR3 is TGTGCCAGCACCTCGCAGGGGACGCACCTACCCTATGGCTACACCTTC. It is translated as CASTSQGTHLPYGYTF.

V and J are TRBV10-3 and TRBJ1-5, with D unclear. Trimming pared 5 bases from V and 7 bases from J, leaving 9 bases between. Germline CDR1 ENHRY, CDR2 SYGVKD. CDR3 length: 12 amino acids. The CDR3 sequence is CAISSSDQPQHF. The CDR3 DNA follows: TGTGCCATCAGTTCCTCCGACCAGCCCCAGCATTTT.

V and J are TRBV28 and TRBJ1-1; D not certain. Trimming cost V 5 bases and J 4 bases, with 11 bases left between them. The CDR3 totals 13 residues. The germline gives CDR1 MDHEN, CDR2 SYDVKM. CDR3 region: CASSAQRFTEAFF. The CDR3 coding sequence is TGTGCCAGCAGTGCCCAACGCTTCACTGAAGCTTTCTTT.

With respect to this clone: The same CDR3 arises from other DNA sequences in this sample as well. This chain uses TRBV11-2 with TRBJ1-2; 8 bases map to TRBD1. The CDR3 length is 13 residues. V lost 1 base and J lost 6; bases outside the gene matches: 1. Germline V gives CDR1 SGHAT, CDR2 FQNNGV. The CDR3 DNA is TGTGCCAGCAGCTTAGGGACAGGGAATGGCTACACCTTC. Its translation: CASSLGTGNGYTF.

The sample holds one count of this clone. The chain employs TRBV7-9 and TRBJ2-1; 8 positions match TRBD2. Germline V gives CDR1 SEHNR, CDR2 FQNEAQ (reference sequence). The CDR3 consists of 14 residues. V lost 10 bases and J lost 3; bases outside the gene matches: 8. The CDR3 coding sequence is TGTGCCACCGTGCCGGGAGGGCTCTACAATGAGCAGTTCTTC. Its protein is CATVPGGLYNEQFF.

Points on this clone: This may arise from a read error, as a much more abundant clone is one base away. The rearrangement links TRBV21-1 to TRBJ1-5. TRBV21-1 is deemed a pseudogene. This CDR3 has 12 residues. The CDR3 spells CASSYHNQPQHF. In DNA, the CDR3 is TGTGCCAGCAGTTACCACAATCAGCCCCAGCATTTT.

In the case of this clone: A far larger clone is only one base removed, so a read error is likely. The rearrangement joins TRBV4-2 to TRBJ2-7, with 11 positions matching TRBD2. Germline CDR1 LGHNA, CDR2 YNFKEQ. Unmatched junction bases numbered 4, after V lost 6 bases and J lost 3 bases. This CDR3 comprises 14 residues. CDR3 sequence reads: CASRGGLADYEQYF. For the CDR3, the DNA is TGTGCCAGCAGGGGGGGACTAGCGGACTACGAGCAGTACTTC.

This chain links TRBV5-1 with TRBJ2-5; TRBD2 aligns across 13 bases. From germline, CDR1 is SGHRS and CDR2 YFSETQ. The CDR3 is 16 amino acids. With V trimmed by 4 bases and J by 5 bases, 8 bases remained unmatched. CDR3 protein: CASSLGLAGEQETQYF. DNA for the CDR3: TGCGCCAGCAGCCTTGGACTAGCGGGAGAACAGGAGACCCAGTACTTC. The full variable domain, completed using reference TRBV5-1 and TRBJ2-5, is KAGVTQTPRYLIKTRGQQVTLSCSPISGHRSVSWYQQTPGQGLQFLFEYFSETQRNKGNFPGRFSGRQFSNSRSEMNVSTLELGDSALYLCASSLGLAGEQETQYFGPGTRLLVL.

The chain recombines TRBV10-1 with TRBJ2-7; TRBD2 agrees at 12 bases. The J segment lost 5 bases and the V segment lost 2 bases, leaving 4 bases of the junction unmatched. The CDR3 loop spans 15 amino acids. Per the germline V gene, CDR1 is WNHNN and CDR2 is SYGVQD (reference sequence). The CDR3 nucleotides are TGCGCCAGCAGTGAGCTAGCGGGAGGGTCCCACGAGCAGTACTTC. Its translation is CASSELAGGSHEQYF.